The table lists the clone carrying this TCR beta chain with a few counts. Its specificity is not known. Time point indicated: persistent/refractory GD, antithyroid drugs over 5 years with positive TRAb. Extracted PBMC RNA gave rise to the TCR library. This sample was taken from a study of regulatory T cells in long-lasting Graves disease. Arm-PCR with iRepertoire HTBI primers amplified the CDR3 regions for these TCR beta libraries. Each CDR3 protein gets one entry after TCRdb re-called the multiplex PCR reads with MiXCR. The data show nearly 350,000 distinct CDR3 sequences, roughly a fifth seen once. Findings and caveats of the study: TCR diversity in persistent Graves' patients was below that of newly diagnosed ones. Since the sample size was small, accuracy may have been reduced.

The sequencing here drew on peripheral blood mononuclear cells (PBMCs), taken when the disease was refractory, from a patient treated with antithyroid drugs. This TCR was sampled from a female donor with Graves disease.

The CDR3 loop is CAWGGQENYGYTF. CDR3 coding DNA: TGTGCCTGGGGAGGACAGGAAAACTATGGCTACACCTTC. V and J are TRBV30 and TRBJ1-2; 7 nucleotides line up with TRBD1. Per the germline V gene, CDR1 is GTSNPN and CDR2 is SVGIG (reference sequence). This CDR3 contains 13 residues. The J segment lost 2 bases and the V segment lost 5 bases, leaving 5 bases of the junction unmatched.